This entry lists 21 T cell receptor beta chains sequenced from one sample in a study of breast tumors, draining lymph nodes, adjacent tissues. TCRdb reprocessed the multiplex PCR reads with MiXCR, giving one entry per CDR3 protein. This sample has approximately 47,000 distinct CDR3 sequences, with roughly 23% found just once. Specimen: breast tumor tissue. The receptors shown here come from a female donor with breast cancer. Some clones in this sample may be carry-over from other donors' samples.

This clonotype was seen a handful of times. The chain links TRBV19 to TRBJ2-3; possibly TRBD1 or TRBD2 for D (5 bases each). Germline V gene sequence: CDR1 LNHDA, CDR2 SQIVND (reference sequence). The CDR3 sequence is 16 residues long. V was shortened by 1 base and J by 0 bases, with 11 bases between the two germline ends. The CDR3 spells CASSIAWGPSTDTQYF. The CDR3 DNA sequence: TGTGCCAGTAGTATAGCTTGGGGACCCAGCACAGATACGCAGTATTTT.

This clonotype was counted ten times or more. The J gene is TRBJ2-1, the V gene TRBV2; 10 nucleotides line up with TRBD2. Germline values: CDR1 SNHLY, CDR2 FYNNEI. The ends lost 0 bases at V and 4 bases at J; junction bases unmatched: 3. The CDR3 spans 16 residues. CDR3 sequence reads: CASSEAQAGGYNEQFF. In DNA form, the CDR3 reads TGTGCCAGCAGTGAAGCGCAAGCGGGAGGGTACAATGAGCAGTTCTTC.

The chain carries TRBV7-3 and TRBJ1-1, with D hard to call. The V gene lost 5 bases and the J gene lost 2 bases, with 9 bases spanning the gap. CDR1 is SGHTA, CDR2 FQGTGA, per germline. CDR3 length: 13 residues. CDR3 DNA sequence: TGTGCCAGCAGCCAGCAGATAAACACTGAAGCTTTCTTT. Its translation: CASSQQINTEAFF.

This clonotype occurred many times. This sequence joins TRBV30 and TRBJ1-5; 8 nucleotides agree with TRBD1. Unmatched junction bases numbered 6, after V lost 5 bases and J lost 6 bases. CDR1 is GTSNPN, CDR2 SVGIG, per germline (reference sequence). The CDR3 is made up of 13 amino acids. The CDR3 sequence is CAWAQGASQPQHF. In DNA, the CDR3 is TGTGCCTGGGCCCAGGGGGCGAGTCAGCCCCAGCATTTT. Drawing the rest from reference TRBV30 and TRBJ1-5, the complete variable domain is SQTIHQWPATLVQPVGSPLSLECTVEGTSNPNLYWYRQAAGRGLQLLFYSVGIGQISSEVPQNLSASRPQDRQFILSSKKLLLSDSGFYLCAWAQGASQPQHFGDGTRLSIL.

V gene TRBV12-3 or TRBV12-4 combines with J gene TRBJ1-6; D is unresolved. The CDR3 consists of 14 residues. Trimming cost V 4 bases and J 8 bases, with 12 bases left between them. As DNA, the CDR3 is TGTGCCAGCAGTTCCATAGGTATTTATTCACCCCTCCACTTT. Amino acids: CASSSIGIYSPLHF.

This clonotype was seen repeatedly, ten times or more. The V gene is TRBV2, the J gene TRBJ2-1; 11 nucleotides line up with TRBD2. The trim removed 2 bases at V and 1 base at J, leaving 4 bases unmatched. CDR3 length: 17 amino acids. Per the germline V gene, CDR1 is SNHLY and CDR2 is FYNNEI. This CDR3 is CASSEPRTSGSYNEQFF. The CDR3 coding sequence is TGTGCCAGCAGTGAACCAAGGACTAGCGGGTCCTACAATGAGCAGTTCTTC.

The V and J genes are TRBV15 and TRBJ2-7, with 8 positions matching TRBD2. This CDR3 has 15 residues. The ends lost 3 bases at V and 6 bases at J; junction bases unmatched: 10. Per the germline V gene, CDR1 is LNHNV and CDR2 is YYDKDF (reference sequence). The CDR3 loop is CATSSEGGRSGEQYF. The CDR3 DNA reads TGTGCCACCAGCAGTGAGGGCGGGAGGAGCGGCGAGCAGTACTTC.

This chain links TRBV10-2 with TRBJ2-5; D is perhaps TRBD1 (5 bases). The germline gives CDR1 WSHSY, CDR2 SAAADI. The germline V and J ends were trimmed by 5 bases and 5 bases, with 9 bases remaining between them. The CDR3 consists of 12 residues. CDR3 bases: TGCGCCAGCAGTAGGGGTTCCGAGACCCAGTACTTC. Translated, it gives CASSRGSETQYF.

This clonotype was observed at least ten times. CDR3: CASSLSGSSYNEQFF. DNA of the CDR3: TGTGCCAGCAGCTTAAGTGGGAGCTCCTACAATGAGCAGTTCTTC. This sequence joins TRBV6-5 and TRBJ2-1, with D perhaps TRBD2 (5 bases). The length of the CDR3 is 15 residues. V lost 6 bases and J 0 bases, leaving 12 bases between the germline ends. Germline V gives CDR1 MNHEY, CDR2 SVGAGI.

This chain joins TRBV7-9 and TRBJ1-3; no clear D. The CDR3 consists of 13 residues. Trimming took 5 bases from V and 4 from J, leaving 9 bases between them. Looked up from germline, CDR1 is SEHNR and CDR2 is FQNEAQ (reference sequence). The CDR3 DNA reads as TGTGCCAGCAGCCCCACGCAGGGAAACACCATATATTTT. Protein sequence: CASSPTQGNTIYF.

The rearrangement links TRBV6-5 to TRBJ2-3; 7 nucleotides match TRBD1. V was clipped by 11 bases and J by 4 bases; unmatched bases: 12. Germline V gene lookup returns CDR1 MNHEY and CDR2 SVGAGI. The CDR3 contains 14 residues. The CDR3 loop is CAVRQGDPADTQYF. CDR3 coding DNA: TGTGCCGTCCGGCAGGGGGACCCCGCAGATACGCAGTATTTT.

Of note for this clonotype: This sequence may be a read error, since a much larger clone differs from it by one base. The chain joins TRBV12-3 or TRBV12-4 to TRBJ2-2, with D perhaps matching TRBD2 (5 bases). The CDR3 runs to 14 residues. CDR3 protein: CAGSLGAFTGELFF. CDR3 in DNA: TGTGCCGGCAGTTTGGGAGCGTTCACCGGGGAGCTGTTTTTT.

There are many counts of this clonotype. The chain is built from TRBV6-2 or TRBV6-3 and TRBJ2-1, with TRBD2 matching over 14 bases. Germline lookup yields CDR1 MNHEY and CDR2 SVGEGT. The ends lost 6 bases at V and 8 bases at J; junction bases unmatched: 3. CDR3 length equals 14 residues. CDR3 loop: CASRTSGRGHEQFF. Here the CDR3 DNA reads TGTGCCAGCAGGACTAGCGGGAGGGGCCATGAGCAGTTCTTC.

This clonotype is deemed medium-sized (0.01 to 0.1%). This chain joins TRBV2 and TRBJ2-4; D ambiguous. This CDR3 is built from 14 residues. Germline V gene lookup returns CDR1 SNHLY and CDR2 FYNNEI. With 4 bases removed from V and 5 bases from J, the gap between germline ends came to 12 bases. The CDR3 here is CASSAWETQNIQYF. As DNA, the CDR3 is TGTGCCAGCAGTGCGTGGGAAACCCAAAACATTCAGTACTTC.

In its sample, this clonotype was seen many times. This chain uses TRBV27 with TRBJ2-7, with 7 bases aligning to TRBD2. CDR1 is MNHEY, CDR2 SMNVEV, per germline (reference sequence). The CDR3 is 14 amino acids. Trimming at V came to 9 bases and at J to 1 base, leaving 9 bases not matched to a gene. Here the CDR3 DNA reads TGTGCCAGTTGGCACGGGGGGACTTCCTACGAGCAGTACTTC. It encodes CASWHGGTSYEQYF.

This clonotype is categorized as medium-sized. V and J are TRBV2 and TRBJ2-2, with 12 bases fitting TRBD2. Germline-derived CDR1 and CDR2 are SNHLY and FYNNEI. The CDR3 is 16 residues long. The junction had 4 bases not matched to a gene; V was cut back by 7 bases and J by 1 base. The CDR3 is CASNGLAGRNTGELFF. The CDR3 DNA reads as TGTGCCAGCAATGGACTAGCGGGGAGGAACACCGGGGAGCTGTTTTTT.

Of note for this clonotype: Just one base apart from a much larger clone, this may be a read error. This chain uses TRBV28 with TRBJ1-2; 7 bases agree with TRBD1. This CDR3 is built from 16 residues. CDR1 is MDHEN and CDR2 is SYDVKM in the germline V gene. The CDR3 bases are TGTGTCAGCATTCGTACGACAGGGAAAGCTAACTATGGCTACACCTTC. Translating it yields CVSIRTTGKANYGYTF.

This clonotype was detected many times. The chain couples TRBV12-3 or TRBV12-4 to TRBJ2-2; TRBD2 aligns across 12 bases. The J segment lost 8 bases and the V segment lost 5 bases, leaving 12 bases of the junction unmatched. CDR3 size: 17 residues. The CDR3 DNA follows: TGTGCCAGCAGTGGTGGACAGCGACTAGCGGGAGCTGGGGAGCTGTTTTTT. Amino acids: CASSGGQRLAGAGELFF.

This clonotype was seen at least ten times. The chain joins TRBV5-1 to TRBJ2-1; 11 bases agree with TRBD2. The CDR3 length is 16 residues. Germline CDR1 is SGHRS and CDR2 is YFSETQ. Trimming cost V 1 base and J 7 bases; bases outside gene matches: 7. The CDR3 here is CASSLSTSGSMNEQFF. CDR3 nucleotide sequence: TGCGCCAGCAGCTTGTCCACTAGCGGGAGTATGAATGAGCAGTTCTTC.

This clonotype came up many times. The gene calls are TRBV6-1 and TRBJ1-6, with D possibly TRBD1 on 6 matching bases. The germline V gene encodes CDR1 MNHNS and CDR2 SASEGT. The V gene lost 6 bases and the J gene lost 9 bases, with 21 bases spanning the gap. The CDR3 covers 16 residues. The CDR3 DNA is TGTGCCAGCAGCCTGAACAGGGTCGCCGCCGGTTCACCCCTCCACTTT. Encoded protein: CASSLNRVAAGSPLHF.

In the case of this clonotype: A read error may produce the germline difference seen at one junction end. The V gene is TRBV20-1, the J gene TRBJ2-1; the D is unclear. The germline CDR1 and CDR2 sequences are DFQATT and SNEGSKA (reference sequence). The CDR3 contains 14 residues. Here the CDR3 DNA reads TGCAGTGCTACGCCAAGGATTTCCTACAATGAGCAGTCCTTC. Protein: CSATPRISYNEQSF.